The clone carrying this TCR beta chain occurred a few times. CDR1 and CDR2 (germline): SNHLY, FYNNEI. V was pared by 5 bases and J by 3 bases, with 8 bases of the junction left unmatched. The CDR3 is 15 residues long. Investigators took adjacent lung free of atypia at least 2 cm from the tumor margin. Clones were read by immunoSEQ multiplex PCR, and TCRdb kept only the in-frame ones, dropping some. The sample carries 2,000 to 2,500 clones, roughly a quarter recorded once. The sample comes from a study of T cells in localized non-small cell lung cancer. This TCR came from a man aged 35 to 70 with stage III lung adenocarcinoma. The V gene is TRBV2, the J gene TRBJ2-7; TRBD2 matches 9 bases. The source material was normal lung tissue next to the tumor, sampled before any cancer treatment. The CDR3 sequence: CASSLSLAGNYEQYF. DNA of the CDR3: TGTGCCAGCAGTTTATCTCTAGCGGGAAACTACGAGCAGTACTTC. The variable domain in full, with the rest retrieved from reference TRBV2 and TRBJ2-7, is EPEVTQTPSHQVTQMGQEVILRCVPISNHLYFYWYRQILGQKVEFLVSFYNNEISEKSEIFDDQFSVERPDGSNFTLKIRSTKLEDSAMYFCASSLSLAGNYEQYFGPGTRLTVT.